The 23 T cell receptor beta chains reported below all come from one sample, sequenced in a study of T cells in Graves' hyperthyroidism and ophthalmopathy. TCR beta CDR3 regions were amplified from RNA transcripts. In the first-round RT-PCR of the TCR CDR3, the HTBI primer set was used. TCRdb itself ran the multiplex PCR reads through MiXCR, one entry per CDR3 protein. The sample yields almost 500,000 distinct CDR3 sequences, approximately 22% seen once. Sequencing used blood. These receptors were obtained from a woman in her 70s with Graves' ophthalmopathy.

This chain joins TRBV30 and TRBJ1-1; maybe TRBD1 (5 bases). Germline-derived CDR1 and CDR2 are GTSNPN and SVGIG (reference sequence). V was shortened by 3 bases and J by 3 bases, with 11 bases between the two germline ends. This CDR3 has 13 residues. In DNA form, the CDR3 reads TGTGCCTGGAGGCGTGACAGATACACTGAAGCTTTCTTT. Protein sequence: CAWRRDRYTEAFF.

This clonotype was found many times. The chain employs TRBV20-1 and TRBJ1-5; D gene uncertain. The CDR3 is 12 amino acids. CDR1 is DFQATT, CDR2 SNEGSKA, per germline (reference sequence). The V end was cut by 3 bases, the J end by 5 bases, with 8 bases between. The CDR3 DNA is TGCAGTGCTAGTGGCCCAGATCAGCCCCAGCATTTT. This sequence encodes CSASGPDQPQHF.

A few counts support this clonotype. The V call is TRBV7-3, the J call TRBJ2-2, with D unresolved. V was cut by 1 base and J by 1 base, with 4 bases left in between. Germline V lookup: CDR1 SGHTA, CDR2 FQGTGA. The CDR3 spans 14 residues. The CDR3 bases are TGTGCCAGCAGCTTAAGCAGGAACACCGGGGAGCTGTTTTTT. Protein sequence: CASSLSRNTGELFF.

This clonotype was recorded a few times. J is TRBJ2-7 and V is TRBV6-1, with 8 bases that match TRBD1. The germline V gene encodes CDR1 MNHNS and CDR2 SASEGT. V shed 7 bases and J 2 bases; nucleotides not matched to a gene: 10. This CDR3 is built from 15 residues. CDR3 loop: CASIFSTGGTYEQYF. The DNA of the CDR3 is TGTGCCAGCATCTTTTCCACAGGGGGTACCTACGAGCAGTACTTC.

The chain recombines TRBV6-1 with TRBJ2-1; 8 bases align to TRBD1. The CDR3 has 15 residues. CDR1 and CDR2 from the germline V gene are MNHNS and SASEGT. The V and J ends lost 4 bases and 6 bases, in that order; junction bases with no gene match: 8. As DNA, the CDR3 is TGTGCCAGCAGTGCGCAGGGGGCTGCTGGCAATGAGCAGTTCTTC. Translation: CASSAQGAAGNEQFF.

Only a few counts were recorded for this clonotype. The chain has TRBV20-1 and TRBJ2-3; 10 bases are shared with TRBD2. Losses at the gene ends were 6 bases for V and 11 bases for J; bases not matched to a gene: 11. The CDR3 sequence is 13 residues long. Germline CDR1 is DFQATT and CDR2 is SNEGSKA (reference sequence). The CDR3, as DNA: TGCAGTGCCATAAGCGGGAGGGCCGGAGTGCAGTATTTT. Protein sequence: CSAISGRAGVQYF.

There are a few counts of this clonotype. The chain has TRBV10-3 and TRBJ2-7, with D maybe TRBD2 (5 bases). Trimming cost V 0 bases and J 7 bases, with 13 bases left between them. Germline V gene sequence: CDR1 ENHRY, CDR2 SYGVKD. This CDR3 has 14 amino acids. The CDR3 bases are TGTGCCATCAGTGAGTCGAAGACTATGGATGAGCAGTACTTC. This codes for CAISESKTMDEQYF.

On this clonotype: An end of the junction differs from the germline gene, which may be a read error. The chain's CDR3 is CVSSLRVLAGVGEQFF. DNA of the CDR3: TGTGTCAGCAGCTTGAGGGTACTAGCGGGAGTAGGTGAGCAGTTCTTC. This sequence joins TRBV5-4 and TRBJ2-1, with 11 bases fitting TRBD2. Germline V gives CDR1 SGHNT, CDR2 YYREEE (reference sequence). The CDR3 runs to 16 residues. The full variable domain, completed using reference TRBV5-4 and TRBJ2-1, is ETGVTQSPTHLIKTRGQQVTLRCSSQSGHNTVSWYQQALGQGPQFIFQYYREEENGRGNFPPRFSGLQFPNYSSELNVNALELDDSALYLCVSSLRVLAGVGEQFFGPGTRLTVL.

This clonotype was detected many times. The V call is TRBV12-3 or TRBV12-4, the J call TRBJ2-5, with 10 bases aligning to TRBD2. The V gene end was trimmed by 6 bases and the J gene end by 4 bases; junction bases not matched to a gene: 11. The CDR3 loop spans 16 amino acids. CDR3 region: CASSDSIAGGRETQYF. In nucleotides, the CDR3 is TGTGCCAGCAGCGATTCCATAGCGGGAGGAAGAGAGACCCAGTACTTC.

This clonotype was seen a handful of times. This sequence joins TRBV20-1 and TRBJ1-5, with a possible D match to TRBD1 (6 bases). The germline CDR1 and CDR2 sequences are DFQATT and SNEGSKA (reference sequence). This CDR3 has 15 residues. The ends were cut back, 2 bases at V and 0 bases at J, with 11 bases in the middle. The CDR3 nucleotides are TGCAGTGCTAGACAGGGGACCAATAGCAATCAGCCCCAGCATTTT. Translating it yields CSARQGTNSNQPQHF.

This clonotype was picked up a small number of times. CDR3 DNA: TGCAGTGCCCAGACAGGGATCAATCAGCCCCAGCATTTT. Translating it yields CSAQTGINQPQHF. The chain uses TRBV20-1 and TRBJ1-5; 7 nucleotides line up with TRBD1. Trimming at V came to 6 bases and at J to 3 bases, leaving 5 bases not matched to a gene. Germline V gene data show CDR1 as DFQATT and CDR2 as SNEGSKA (reference sequence). The CDR3 is 13 amino acids.

This clonotype was seen a handful of times. V usage is TRBV3-1 and J usage is TRBJ1-1; the D gene is possibly TRBD1 (5 bases). The CDR3 extends over 16 amino acids. Germline V gives CDR1 LGHDT, CDR2 YNNKEL (reference sequence). Deletions cut 3 bases from V and 2 bases from J, with 16 bases between. CDR3 loop: CASSHSHGGANTEAFF. CDR3 nucleotide sequence: TGTGCCAGCAGCCACTCCCACGGGGGAGCAAACACTGAAGCTTTCTTT. The complete variable domain, with remaining parts taken from reference TRBV3-1 and TRBJ1-1, reads DTAVSQTPKYLVTQMGNDKSIKCEQNLGHDTMYWYKQDSKKFLKIMFSYNNKELIINETVPNRFSPKSPDKAHLNLHINSLELGDSAVYFCASSHSHGGANTEAFFGQGTRLTVV.

The chain has TRBV18 and TRBJ2-2, with 10 bases identical to TRBD1. Germline CDR1 KGHSH, CDR2 LQKENI. The trim removed 4 bases at V and 6 bases at J, leaving 5 bases unmatched. CDR3 length: 15 amino acids. The CDR3, as DNA: TGTGCCAGCTCACGTGACAGGGGGCACGCCGGGGAGCTGTTTTTT. Protein product: CASSRDRGHAGELFF.

The chain joins TRBV30 to TRBJ2-1; 9 nucleotides agree with TRBD2. The germline V gene encodes CDR1 GTSNPN and CDR2 SVGIG (reference sequence). The ends lost 0 bases at V and 9 bases at J; junction bases unmatched: 9. CDR3 size: 15 residues. The CDR3 protein is CAWSVLAGGPLEQFF. The DNA of the CDR3 is TGTGCCTGGAGTGTATTGGCGGGAGGGCCCCTTGAGCAGTTCTTC.

This clonotype was seen repeatedly, ten times or more. This chain links TRBV20-1 with TRBJ1-5; D is unresolved. V lost 4 bases to trimming and J lost 1 base, with 14 bases between them. Per germline, CDR1 DFQATT and CDR2 SNEGSKA (reference sequence). CDR3 length: 15 residues. CDR3 sequence: CSAILRDRSNQPQHF. As DNA, the CDR3 is TGCAGTGCTATCCTCCGGGATAGAAGCAATCAGCCCCAGCATTTT.

This clonotype occurred a few times. The chain combines TRBV3-1 with TRBJ2-7, with TRBD2 matching over 9 bases. This CDR3 region has 16 residues. V lost 2 bases and J lost 1; bases outside the gene matches: 6. Germline CDR1 and CDR2: LGHDT and YNNKEL (reference sequence). CDR3 in DNA: TGTGCCAGCAGCCAATTTAGCGGGGGTACTTCCTACGAGCAGTACTTC. Translation: CASSQFSGGTSYEQYF.

In nucleotides, the CDR3 is TGTGCCAGTAGTACTAGGACGAGGTCCCGCGGTGAAGCTTTCTTT. It translates to CASSTRTRSRGEAFF. The chain carries TRBV19 and TRBJ1-1; D gene unclear. Between the trimmed V and J ends, which lost 4 bases and 7 bases, there was a span of 19 bases. The CDR3 has 15 residues. The germline V gene encodes CDR1 LNHDA and CDR2 SQIVND (reference sequence).

A few counts support this clonotype. This chain links TRBV5-5 with TRBJ1-6; D not resolved. Germline values: CDR1 SGHKS, CDR2 YYEKEE (reference sequence). Trimming took 1 base from V and 10 from J, leaving 12 bases between them. The CDR3 runs 14 residues. The CDR3 protein is CASSLHQGSSPLHF. DNA for the CDR3: TGTGCCAGCAGCTTGCATCAAGGGAGCTCACCCCTCCACTTT.

This clonotype was counted a few times. This rearrangement joins TRBV9 to TRBJ2-1, with 10 bases identical to TRBD2. The CDR3 contains 15 residues. Germline trimming cut 2 bases from V and 4 bases from J; bases unmatched to any gene: 3. Per the germline V gene, CDR1 is SGDLS and CDR2 is YYNGEE. This CDR3 reads CASSVGLAAYNEQFF. The CDR3 nucleotides are TGTGCCAGCAGCGTCGGACTAGCGGCATACAATGAGCAGTTCTTC.

This clonotype was observed at least ten times. The chain links TRBV6-2 or TRBV6-3 to TRBJ1-5, with D maybe TRBD1 (5 bases). CDR1 and CDR2 from the germline V gene are MNHEY and SVGEGT. Deletions cut 0 bases from V and 1 base from J, with 10 bases between. The CDR3 spans 16 residues. CDR3 amino acids: CASSYSKAGSNQPQHF. The CDR3 coding sequence is TGTGCCAGCAGTTACTCGAAGGCAGGGAGCAATCAGCCCCAGCATTTT.

This clonotype was seen more than once but under ten times. The chain is built from TRBV7-9 and TRBJ2-5, with TRBD2 identical over 12 bases. The V segment lost 7 bases and the J segment 3 bases; nucleotides outside the gene matches: 3. The CDR3 extends over 14 amino acids. CDR1 is SEHNR, CDR2 FQNEAQ, per germline (reference sequence). The DNA of the CDR3 is TGTGCCAGCACTAGCGGGGGGGGCGAAGAGACCCAGTACTTC. Translated: CASTSGGGEETQYF.

This clonotype appeared a few times. The gene calls are TRBV28 and TRBJ1-1; no definite D call. The CDR3 loop spans 10 amino acids. Germline V gene data show CDR1 as MDHEN and CDR2 as SYDVKM. V was pared by 11 bases and J by 0 bases, with 4 bases between. The CDR3 DNA reads as TGTGCCTCCATGAACACTGAAGCTTTCTTT. It is translated as CASMNTEAFF.

This clonotype was observed a few times. This chain joins TRBV12-3 or TRBV12-4 and TRBJ2-5; 14 nucleotides agree with TRBD2. Trimming took 5 bases from V and 4 from J; bases not matched to a gene: 6. The CDR3 runs to 16 residues. CDR3 in amino acids: CASSLTSGRARETQYF. CDR3 nucleotides: TGTGCCAGCAGTCTGACTAGCGGGAGGGCCCGAGAGACCCAGTACTTC.